These 11 T cell receptor beta chains were all obtained from the same sample, sequenced in a study of blood T cell repertoires in COVID-19. This table comes from immunoSEQ multiplex PCR, and its TCRdb copy is limited to in-frame clones, with some not included. The data show about 13,000 clones, nearly 90% seen once. The sample was peripheral blood. All receptors come from a human donor with active COVID-19. The donor label of this sample is uncertain.

The rearrangement links TRBV7-2 to TRBJ2-1, with 11 bases aligning to TRBD1. Germline CDR1 SGHTA, CDR2 FQGNSA. This CDR3 spans 15 amino acids. Losses at the gene ends were 5 bases for V and 8 bases for J; bases not matched to a gene: 8. The DNA for the CDR3 is TGTGCCAGCAGCCCGGGGACAGGGGGAACCTATGAGCAGTTCTTC. Translating it yields CASSPGTGGTYEQFF.

Comment on this clone: One end of the junction does not line up with germline, which may come from a read error. The V and J genes are TRBV27 and TRBJ2-7, with D possibly TRBD2 on 5 matching bases. The CDR3 has 9 amino acids. Per the germline V gene, CDR1 is MNHEY and CDR2 is SMNVEV (reference sequence). CDR3 in amino acids: CPGGTEQYF. The CDR3, as DNA: TGCCCCGGAGGAACCGAGCAGTACTTC.

This clone was seen just once. V gene TRBV6-6 combines with J gene TRBJ1-2; 7 positions match TRBD1. Trimming cost V 6 bases and J 2 bases; bases outside gene matches: 6. In germline, CDR1 is MNHNY, CDR2 SVGAGI (reference sequence). The CDR3 has 14 residues. CDR3: CASRRQGLNYGYTF. The CDR3 DNA reads as TGTGCCAGCAGAAGACAGGGATTAAACTATGGCTACACCTTC.

The CDR3 DNA is TGTGCCAGCAGCGTAACAGGACAGGGTCGGTACACCTTC. It codes for CASSVTGQGRYTF. The gene calls are TRBV9 and TRBJ1-2, with TRBD1 identical over 8 bases. CDR1 is SGDLS, CDR2 YYNGEE, per germline. The V and J ends lost 1 base and 11 bases, in that order; junction bases with no gene match: 7. The CDR3 extends over 13 amino acids.

The rearrangement uses TRBV7-2 and TRBJ1-5; 9 nucleotides line up with TRBD1. Germline V gene lookup returns CDR1 SGHTA and CDR2 FQGNSA. V lost 5 bases and J lost 2; bases outside the gene matches: 4. The CDR3 is made up of 15 amino acids. The CDR3 protein is CASSPGQGGNQPQHF. The CDR3 DNA is TGTGCCAGCAGCCCGGGACAGGGAGGCAATCAGCCCCAGCATTTT.

The chain recombines TRBV2 with TRBJ2-1, with 8 positions matching TRBD2. The CDR3 runs to 19 residues. The V and J ends lost 6 bases and 0 bases, in that order; junction bases with no gene match: 16. Germline V lookup: CDR1 SNHLY, CDR2 FYNNEI. The CDR3 DNA follows: TGTGCCAGCAGCCCGGAACTAGCGGTATACCTGAGCTCCTACAATGAGCAGTTCTTC. Protein: CASSPELAVYLSSYNEQFF.

The genes are TRBV5-1 and TRBJ2-7; 12 bases are shared with TRBD2. Per the germline V gene, CDR1 is SGHRS and CDR2 is YFSETQ. CDR3 length: 15 residues. V lost 4 bases to trimming and J lost 6 bases; unmatched junction nucleotides: 8. CDR3 in DNA: TGCGCCAGCAGCACAACTAGCGGGGGGCCGGGCGAGCAGTACTTC. The encoded protein is CASSTTSGGPGEQYF.

This rearrangement joins TRBV7-9 to TRBJ2-1; D is perhaps TRBD2 (6 bases). V lost 6 bases, J lost 6 bases, and 15 bases lay in between. This CDR3 has 14 amino acids. Looked up from germline, CDR1 is SEHNR and CDR2 is FQNEAQ (reference sequence). The DNA of the CDR3 is TGTGCCAGCAGTTCGGGGGTGCCGGGCAATGAGCAGTTCTTC. Protein sequence: CASSSGVPGNEQFF.

The chain carries TRBV6-2 or TRBV6-3 and TRBJ2-5; a possible D gene is TRBD1 (7 bases). The CDR3 length is 15 residues. Trimming stripped 0 bases from V and 6 bases from J, with 14 bases between. Per germline, CDR1 MNHEY and CDR2 SVGEGT. The CDR3 loop is CASSYSLQGGQTQYF. The CDR3 DNA reads TGTGCCAGCAGTTACTCTCTGCAGGGGGGACAGACCCAGTACTTC.

CDR3: CASADRFTDTQYF. The CDR3 bases are TGTGCCAGCGCGGACAGGTTCACAGATACGCAGTATTTT. V is TRBV7-2 and J is TRBJ2-3, with 7 bases lining up with TRBD1. The ends lost 8 bases at V and 2 bases at J; junction bases unmatched: 4. CDR3 length equals 13 residues. Per germline, CDR1 SGHTA and CDR2 FQGNSA. Full variable domain (missing parts from reference TRBV7-2 and TRBJ2-3): GAGVSQSPSNKVTEKGKDVELRCDPISGHTALYWYRQSLGQGLEFLIYFQGNSAPDKSGLPSDRFSAERTGGSVSTLTIQRTQQEDSAVYLCASADRFTDTQYFGPGTRLTVL.

The rearrangement joins TRBV5-6 to TRBJ1-2; D not resolved. V shed 1 base and J shed 7 bases, with 8 bases lying between them. Germline V gene sequence: CDR1 SGHDT, CDR2 YYEEEE. The CDR3 runs 12 residues. In DNA, the CDR3 is TGTGCCAGCAGCTTGATAGGGAGTGGCTACACCTTC. This codes for CASSLIGSGYTF.